This T cell receptor (beta chain) comes out of a study of a mutant IDH1 vaccine in newly diagnosed glioma. About the research overall: There were roughly 62% males and about 38% females among treated patients, whose mean age was approximately 40 years.

On this clone: The antigen is undetermined.

Here immunoSEQ multiplex PCR was the method, and the copy in TCRdb shows in-frame clones only, minus some. The data hold approximately 60,000 clones, with 86% observed a single time. Germline CDR1 MGHRA, CDR2 YSYEKL. There are 17 residues in the CDR3. Losses at the gene ends were 4 bases for V and 0 bases for J; bases not matched to a gene: 8. Specified time point: week 35, safety follow-up. A 20-mer mutant IDH1 peptide at 300 ug was injected subcutaneously with topical imiquimod. The material sequenced was PBMCs, taken from a glioma patient whose treatment included an IDH1 peptide vaccine. The chain carries TRBV4-1 and TRBJ2-2, with 7 bases matching TRBD2. This sequence was found in a man in his forties or fifties with glioma. As DNA, the CDR3 is TGCGCCAGCAGCCGTAGCGGGCTCCCCCCGAACACCGGGGAGCTGTTTTTT. It encodes CASSRSGLPPNTGELFF.